The 10 T cell receptor beta chains listed next were all sequenced from one sample in a study of T cells in Graves' hyperthyroidism and ophthalmopathy. Using RNA transcripts as the source, TCR beta CDR3 regions were amplified. TCR CDR3 regions were first amplified by RT-PCR with HTBI primers. TCRdb independently ran MiXCR on the multiplex PCR reads; one entry per CDR3 protein. The sample has around 690,000 distinct CDR3 sequences, 17% seen once. Sequenced input: blood. These receptor sequences come from a man in his fifties with Graves' hyperthyroidism.

This clonotype appeared a few times. The CDR3 region is CSVETGVGQGYGYTF. The CDR3 coding sequence is TGCAGCGTTGAAACCGGGGTAGGGCAAGGCTATGGCTACACCTTC. This sequence joins TRBV29-1 and TRBJ1-2, with D unclear. There are 15 residues in the CDR3. Germline V gene sequence: CDR1 SQVTM, CDR2 ANQGSEA. V lost 2 bases, J lost 4 bases, and 17 bases lay in between.

This clonotype has just one count. The chain links TRBV20-1 to TRBJ2-5; weak D call: TRBD1 (6 bases). V dropped 3 bases and J dropped 2 bases, with 13 bases sitting between them. The CDR3 loop spans 14 amino acids. Germline lookup yields CDR1 DFQATT and CDR2 SNEGSKA (reference sequence). The CDR3 region is CSASRDTRQETQYF. DNA for the CDR3: TGCAGTGCTAGCCGGGACACCCGACAAGAGACCCAGTACTTC.

This clonotype showed up just a few times. At one end, the junction sequence differs from germline, possibly due to a read error. CDR3 loop: CASSSGGSGSYKQYF. CDR3 in DNA: TGTGCCAGCAGCTCTGGCGGGAGTGGATCCTACAAGCAGTACTTC. This chain links TRBV7-2 with TRBJ2-7, with 7 bases matching TRBD2. Germline lookup yields CDR1 SGHTA and CDR2 FQGNSA. The CDR3 runs to 15 residues.

To note about this clonotype: This CDR3 fails to terminate in the conserved phenylalanine or tryptophan, so it likely reflects a read error. The chain carries TRBV29-1 and TRBJ1-1, with 10 bases fitting TRBD1. This CDR3 is 14 amino acids long. The V segment lost 3 bases and the J segment 4 bases; nucleotides outside the gene matches: 5. Germline V lookup: CDR1 SQVTM, CDR2 ANQGSEA. CDR3 sequence reads: CSVERDRGSTEAFL. The CDR3 DNA follows: TGCAGCGTTGAGAGGGACAGGGGCTCCACTGAAGCTTTCCTT.

This clonotype was found many times. The chain recombines TRBV24-1 with TRBJ2-1; no firm D call. The CDR3 has 12 amino acids. Germline CDR1 reads KGHDR; CDR2 reads SFDVKD. Deletions cut 3 bases from V and 9 bases from J, with 8 bases between. CDR3 nucleotide sequence: TGTGCCACCAGTGATCCCAAGGGTGAGCAGTTCTTC. Translation: CATSDPKGEQFF.

V and J are TRBV12-3 or TRBV12-4 and TRBJ1-1; D unresolved. This CDR3 contains 14 residues. V lost 1 base and J lost 4, with 10 bases in between. CDR3 coding DNA: TGTGCCAGCAGTTTAGAGTCGACAAGCACTGAAGCTTTCTTT. This gives the protein CASSLESTSTEAFF.

The chain links TRBV6-5 to TRBJ2-2; 9 bases are shared with TRBD2. After removal of 2 bases from V and 1 base from J, the junction contained 8 bases not matched to a gene. From germline, CDR1 is MNHEY and CDR2 SVGAGI. The CDR3 totals 18 residues. CDR3 in amino acids: CASSYAASGVLNTGELFF. The CDR3 region has the DNA TGTGCCAGCAGTTACGCGGCTAGCGGGGTGCTGAACACCGGGGAGCTGTTTTTT.

V and J are TRBV29-1 and TRBJ2-7; D is uncertain. This CDR3 contains 11 residues. Germline lookup yields CDR1 SQVTM and CDR2 ANQGSEA. The ends were cut back, 4 bases at V and 1 base at J, with 5 bases in the middle. CDR3 region: CSVVRSYEQYF. The CDR3 DNA follows: TGCAGCGTTGTCCGGTCCTACGAGCAGTACTTC.

This clonotype was detected only once. This could be a read error, since a much larger clone is one nucleotide away. The CDR3 protein is CASSRYGTSGRIAPYEQYF. The CDR3 DNA reads TGTGCCAGCAGTCGATACGGGACTAGCGGGAGGATAGCGCCCTACGAGCAGTACTTC. The chain uses TRBV6-2 or TRBV6-3 and TRBJ2-7; TRBD2 agrees at 15 bases. J gave up 2 bases and V 5 bases, and 13 bases lay outside the gene matches. The CDR3 runs to 19 residues. In germline, CDR1 is MNHEY, CDR2 SVGEGT.

This clonotype was seen many times. The chain joins TRBV28 to TRBJ1-5; D possibly corresponds to TRBD1 (6 bases). V dropped 3 bases and J dropped 6 bases, with 15 bases sitting between them. Germline V gene lookup returns CDR1 MDHEN and CDR2 SYDVKM. CDR3 length: 15 residues. The CDR3 region has the DNA TGTGCCAGCAGTTTTTCATCAGGGGTCCGTCAGCCCCAGCATTTT. It encodes CASSFSSGVRQPQHF. Full variable domain (remainder filled in from reference TRBV28 and TRBJ1-5): DVKVTQSSRYLVKRTGEKVFLECVQDMDHENMFWYRQDPGLGLRLIYFSYDVKMKEKGDIPEGYSVSREKKERFSLILESASTNQTSMYLCASSFSSGVRQPQHFGDGTRLSIL.